This T cell receptor beta chain originates from a study of blood T cell repertoires in COVID-19 (dated by TCRdb to 2020 to 2022). Describing the broader study: Recovered participants in ImmuneRACE Cohort 3 were defined by two consecutive negative NP/OP PCR tests, clearance by a healthcare professional, or resolution of symptoms. Samples came from the ongoing ImmuneRACE study (first 160 participants) plus 1,254 subjects from 6 global collaborators. The repertoires were made available in a free public database intended to serve as a resource for research on the immune response to SARS-CoV-2. Subjects who had been exposed to COVID-19, were actively infected with it, or had recovered from it provided the deeply sampled blood TCRbeta repertoires that made up the dataset. The prospective study material was composed of cDNA or gDNA derived from T cells, B-cell-depleted T cells, or PBMCs. Where available, HLA class I and class II types were obtained from metadata supplied by the sample provider rather than from assay-based typing. Nearly every sample came with metadata listing a de-identified subject ID, COVID-19 status, age in years and sex. Samples covering the acute and convalescent phases of COVID-19 were provided by collaborators in the United States, Italy and Spain.

This clone was seen a single time. Its cognate antigen has yet to be identified. No qualities accompany the bases; no much larger clone lies one base away. This same CDR3 is encoded by further DNA sequences in the sample. TCRbeta CDR3 regions were amplified from genomic DNA using the immunoSEQ Assay, a bias-controlled multiplex PCR. In the original analysis: Within the assay, amplification of reference gene primers was used to estimate how many nucleated cells each sample contained. Sequence reads were collapsed and filtered to measure the absolute abundance of every unique TCRbeta CDR3 rearrangement. Productive Simpson clonality was computed per sample as the square root of Simpson's diversity index over productive rearrangements. TCRdb limited this immuneACCESS table to in-frame rearrangements with V and J called. A share of clones is missing; checked studies link under half to unresolved V genes, and the rest is unexplained. V and J calls and clone size follow that table, whereas D and trimming were derived from the DNA. The sample table lists fewer than 250,000 clones, around 86% of them with a count of one. Clones ranked in the top ten supply 7% to 7.5% of the sample.

Taken from cysteine to phenylalanine, the CDR3 has 14 residues. Only the CDR3 region is kept as DNA, spanning 42 bases read in frame from base 1. Germline trimming: 3 bases from V, 2 bases from J; junction bases outside gene matches: 2. Reading the germline V gene gives CDR1 KGHSH and CDR2 LQKENI. Enrolling through a virtual design, the prospective study's participants ranged in age from roughly 18 to 95 years and lived across roughly 24 United States geographic areas. Cohort assignment in the prospective study relied on participant-reported clinical history from a screening survey and a study questionnaire. Each participant in the prospective study had whole blood, serum and a nasopharyngeal or oropharyngeal swab collected by mobile phlebotomists. Participants in the prospective study had the option to provide additional blood draws and questionnaires over a 2-month period. Before DNA extraction, prospective study blood samples were shipped either frozen or at room temperature.

Broad study findings and their caveats: Clinical and demographic metadata were provided uncurated, with the amount varying by source and participant.

This clonotype originated in a man aged 25-40 years in a cohort exposed to, infected with or recovered from COVID-19 (not recorded which). The chain joins TRBV18 to TRBJ2-7, and 9 bases in between align with TRBD1. The sequenced material came from PBMCs or T cells enriched from blood (not recorded which). In nucleotides, the sequence is TGTGCCAGCTCACCCGGGACAGGGCCCTACGAGCAGTACTTC. Translated, this gives CASSPGTGPYEQYF.